This T cell receptor beta chain was recorded in a study of shared clonotypes between healthy human individuals. Findings and limits, study-wide: The low donor count limited represented genetic and exposure-history diversity.

Regarding this clone: Its specificity is unknown.

Generated by immunoSEQ multiplex PCR, the TCRdb table keeps only in-frame clones and is missing some. The sample records about 600,000 clones, approximately 97% being singletons. The trim removed 5 bases at V and 7 bases at J, leaving 3 bases unmatched. The germline CDR1 and CDR2 sequences are SGHNT and YENEEA. This CDR3 contains 13 residues. The genes are TRBV11-3 and TRBJ2-2, with 8 bases matching TRBD2. The clonotype originates from a woman in her 30s in good health. Sequencing input: naive CD4+ T cells sorted from blood. Described subset: CD45RA+ positively selected. This chain's CDR3 is CASSPREGGELFF. Here the CDR3 DNA reads TGTGCCAGCAGCCCACGGGAGGGCGGGGAGCTGTTTTTT. Supplemented by reference TRBV11-3 and TRBJ2-2, the full variable domain reads EAGVVQSPRYKIIEKKQPVAFWCNPISGHNTLYWYLQNLGQGPELLIRYENEEAVDDSQLPKDRFSAERLKGVDSTLKIQPAELGDSAVYLCASSPREGGELFFGEGSRLTVL.